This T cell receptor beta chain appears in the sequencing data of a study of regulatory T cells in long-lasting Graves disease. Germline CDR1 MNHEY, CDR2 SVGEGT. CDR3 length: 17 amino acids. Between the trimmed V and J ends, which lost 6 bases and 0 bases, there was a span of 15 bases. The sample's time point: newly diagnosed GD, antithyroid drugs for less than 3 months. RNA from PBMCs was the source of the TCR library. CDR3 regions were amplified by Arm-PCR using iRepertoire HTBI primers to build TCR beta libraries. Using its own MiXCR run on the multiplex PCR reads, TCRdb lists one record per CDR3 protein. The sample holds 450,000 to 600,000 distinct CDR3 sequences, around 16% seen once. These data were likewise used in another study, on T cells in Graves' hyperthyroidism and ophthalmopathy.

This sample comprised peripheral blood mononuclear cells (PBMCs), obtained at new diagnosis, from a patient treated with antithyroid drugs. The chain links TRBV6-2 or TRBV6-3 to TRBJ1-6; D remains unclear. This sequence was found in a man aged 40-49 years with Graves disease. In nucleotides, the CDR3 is TGTGCCAGCAGGGCGGAGGGTCGGAGCTCCTATAATTCACCCCTCCACTTT. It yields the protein CASRAEGRSSYNSPLHF.